The clone carrying this TCR beta chain was picked up a small number of times. Antigen specificity is unknown. The data originate from a study of T cell repertoires in cytomegalovirus infection. Study details: HLA-B-restricted CMV epitopes that are well studied, plus recently identified HLA-C-restricted ones, were used by the study. Matching HLA type and CMV infection were both indicated by public TCR beta signatures.

Via MiXCR, TCRdb re-called the reads, giving one row per CDR3 protein. This sample carries about 920,000 distinct CDR3 sequences, approximately 31% of them seen once, and the ten largest clones take about an eighth. The ends lost 5 bases at V and 4 bases at J; junction bases unmatched: 4. This CDR3 region has 14 residues. Germline V gene data show CDR1 as LNHDA and CDR2 as SQIVND (reference sequence). Findings and caveats of the study: CMV-specific TCR beta clonotypes restricted by HLA-C were the ones dominating the ex vivo response. Using cumulative public TCR beta family frequency, the authors identified those who carried CMV together with the relevant HLA.

The rearrangement uses TRBV19 and TRBJ2-2; 7 nucleotides align to TRBD1. The receptor's source is a human donor in good health (CMV status not recorded). Some clones in this sample may be carry-over from other donors' samples. The specimen comprised cultured CD8+ T cells from PBMCs, sampled from culture after CMV antigen stimulation. The CDR3 sequence is CASSQGESTGELFF. CDR3 nucleotides: TGTGCCAGTAGTCAGGGGGAGAGCACCGGGGAGCTGTTTTTT.